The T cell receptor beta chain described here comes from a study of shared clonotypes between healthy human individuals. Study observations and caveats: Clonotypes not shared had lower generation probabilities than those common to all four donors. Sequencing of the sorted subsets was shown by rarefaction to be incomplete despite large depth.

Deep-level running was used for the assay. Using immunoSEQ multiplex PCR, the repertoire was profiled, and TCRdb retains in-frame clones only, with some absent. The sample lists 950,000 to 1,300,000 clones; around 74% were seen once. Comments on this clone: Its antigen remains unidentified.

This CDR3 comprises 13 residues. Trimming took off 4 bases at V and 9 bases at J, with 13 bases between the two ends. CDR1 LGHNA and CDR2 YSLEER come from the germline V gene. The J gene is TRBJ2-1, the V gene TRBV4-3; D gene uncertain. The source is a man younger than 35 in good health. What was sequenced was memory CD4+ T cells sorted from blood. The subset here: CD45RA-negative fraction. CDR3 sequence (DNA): TGCGCCAGCAGCCTAGGATCCTATAGTGAGCAGTTCTTC. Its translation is CASSLGSYSEQFF.